These T cell receptor beta chains were read from a single sample in a study of blood T cell repertoires in COVID-19. Produced via immunoSEQ multiplex PCR; TCRdb's table is partial and in-frame only. The sample shows approximately 150,000 clones, roughly 88% of them seen only once. Sequencing input: peripheral blood. Receptors were obtained from a man younger than 30 with COVID-19, enrolled during active disease. CDR3s include the opening cysteine and the closing phenylalanine or tryptophan. The order of the fields is D gene, J gene, V gene, CDR3 length, clone size, CDR3 protein, CDR3 DNA. The D gene is left open where the match is weak. Expanded clones get a size class; other rows say once, few or many, or leave the size out.

-	TRBJ1-1	TRBV19	16	-	CASSIHQGRLNTEAFF	TGTGCCAGTAGTATCCATCAGGGGCGATTAAACACTGAAGCTTTCTTT
-	TRBJ2-1	TRBV2	11	-	CASSWTNEQFF	TGTGCCAGCAGCTGGACTAATGAGCAGTTCTTC
-	TRBJ1-4	TRBV5-6	12	-	CASSLDREKLFF	TGTGCCAGCAGCTTAGACAGGGAAAAACTGTTTTTT
TRBD1	TRBJ1-5	TRBV6-2/TRBV6-3	16	-	CASSRGGQLSNQPQHF	TGTGCCAGCAGTCGGGGGGGACAGCTTAGCAATCAGCCCCAGCATTTT
-	TRBJ2-1	TRBV7-2	15	-	CASSPRDPKDVQPFF	TGTGCCAGCAGCCCGCGGGACCCGAAAGATGTTCAGCCGTTCTTC
TRBD2	TRBJ2-7	TRBV28	14	-	CASTRGSLTYEQYF	TGTGCCAGCACGCGCGGGAGTTTGACCTACGAGCAGTACTTC
-	TRBJ1-1	TRBV30	13	-	CAWSGDMNTEAFF	TGTGCCTGGAGCGGGGATATGAACACTGAAGCTTTCTTT
TRBD1	TRBJ1-1	TRBV9	16	-	CASSVEGTGLGTEAFF	TGTGCCAGCAGCGTAGAGGGGACAGGGCTGGGCACTGAAGCTTTCTTT
-	TRBJ1-5	TRBV5-5	15	-	CASSPTLEGNQPQHF	TGTGCCAGCAGCCCCACGCTTGAGGGCAATCAGCCCCAGCATTTT
TRBD2	TRBJ2-2	TRBV9	19	-	CASSPPGAAGGPLAGELFF	TGTGCCAGCAGCCCGCCCGGGGCAGCGGGAGGCCCTCTGGCCGGGGAGCTGTTTTTT
-	TRBJ2-6	TRBV10-1	15	-	CASSDPSDGANVLTF	TGCGCCAGCAGTGACCCCAGTGATGGGGCCAACGTCCTGACTTTC
-	TRBJ2-7	TRBV6-5	15	-	CASSPDRLTTYEQYF	TGTGCCAGCAGTCCTGACAGGCTCACGACCTACGAGCAGTACTTC
-	TRBJ1-6	TRBV6-6	14	-	CASSYGSGQSPLHF	TGTGCCAGCAGTTACGGATCAGGGCAATCACCCCTCCACTTT
-	TRBJ1-2	TRBV2	16	few	CASSEGYTQGDYGYTF	TGTGCCAGCAGTGAAGGGTATACACAGGGCGACTATGGCTACACCTTC
-	TRBJ2-7	TRBV2	11	-	CATRVDTEQYF	TGTGCCACCCGCGTCGACACTGAGCAGTACTTC
TRBD1	TRBJ2-7	TRBV19	16	-	CASSMGQGGPTGEQYF	TGTGCCAGTAGTATGGGACAGGGAGGACCCACGGGCGAGCAGTACTTC
-	TRBJ2-2	TRBV28	14	-	CASSPLREAGELFF	TGTGCCAGCAGTCCCCTCAGGGAAGCCGGGGAGCTGTTTTTT
TRBD1	TRBJ2-1	TRBV7-2	15	-	CASSLGRTGANEQFF	TGTGCCAGCAGCTTAGGAAGGACAGGGGCAAATGAGCAGTTCTTC
TRBD2	TRBJ2-1	TRBV2	15	-	CASSDGGGSYNEQFF	TGTGCCAGCAGTGATGGGGGGGGCTCCTACAATGAGCAGTTCTTC
TRBD1	TRBJ2-5	TRBV28	15	-	CASSFMGTGKETQYF	TGTGCCAGCAGTTTTATGGGGACAGGGAAGGAGACCCAGTACTTC
TRBD2	TRBJ2-1	TRBV28	16	once	CASSPPGLAGHNEQFF	TGTGCCAGCAGTCCCCCGGGACTAGCGGGACACAATGAGCAGTTCTTC
TRBD2	TRBJ2-5	TRBV9	16	-	CASSVATGGPRETQYF	TGTGCCAGCAGCGTAGCCACGGGAGGGCCCCGTGAGACCCAGTACTTC
-	TRBJ2-6	TRBV29-1	14	-	CSTSTGPGANVLTF	TGCAGCACCAGTACAGGGCCCGGGGCCAACGTCCTGACTTTC
-	TRBJ1-1	TRBV9	15	-	CASSVADLVSTEAFF	TGTGCCAGCAGCGTAGCCGATTTGGTGAGCACTGAAGCTTTCTTT
-	TRBJ2-1	TRBV9	13	-	CASSDPTSLEQFF	TGTGCCAGCAGCGACCCGACTAGTCTGGAGCAGTTCTTC
-	TRBJ2-1	TRBV24-1	16	-	CATSDSPPRAYNEQFF	TGTGCCACCAGTGATTCACCCCCGCGAGCGTACAATGAGCAGTTCTTC
-	TRBJ2-1	TRBV7-8	15	-	CASSFSGPSYNEQFF	TGTGCCAGCAGCTTTAGCGGTCCCTCCTACAATGAGCAGTTCTTC
-	TRBJ2-7	TRBV21-1	16	-	CASSPDFPALSYEQYF	TGTGCCAGCAGCCCCGACTTTCCGGCCCTCTCCTACGAGCAGTACTTC
TRBD1	TRBJ1-2	TRBV15	12	-	CATSQGNYGYTF	TGTGCCACCTCACAGGGGAACTATGGCTACACCTTC
-	TRBJ1-1	TRBV5-4	15	-	CASSLRSGGQSEAFF	TGTGCCAGCAGCTTGAGATCCGGGGGGCAGAGTGAAGCTTTCTTT
-	TRBJ2-1	TRBV7-8	15	few	CASSLAHNPNNEQFF	TGTGCCAGCAGCTTAGCTCACAACCCGAACAATGAGCAGTTCTTC
-	TRBJ1-2	TRBV24-1	14	-	CATSDSTGPYGYTF	TGTGCCACCAGTGACTCGACAGGTCCATATGGCTACACCTTC
-	TRBJ1-6	TRBV6-4	16	few	CASSRKVYRYNSPLHF	TGTGCCAGCAGTCGAAAGGTGTACAGGTATAATTCACCCCTCCACTTT
-	TRBJ2-1	TRBV19	12	once	CASRSVYNEQFF	TGTGCCAGTAGGTCAGTCTACAATGAGCAGTTCTTC
TRBD2	TRBJ2-7	TRBV6-6	15	-	CASSLRASGIYEQYF	TGTGCCAGCAGCCTTCGGGCTAGCGGGATCTACGAGCAGTACTTC
-	TRBJ1-1	TRBV2	16	once	CASSEAYSRGNTEAFF	TGTGCCAGCAGTGAAGCATATTCGCGGGGGAACACTGAAGCTTTCTTT
TRBD1	TRBJ2-7	TRBV5-1	12	-	CASSWDSYEQYF	TGCGCCAGCAGCTGGGACAGCTACGAGCAGTACTTC
-	TRBJ1-1	TRBV7-9	15	-	CASSLKSSRVTEAFF	TGTGCCAGCAGCTTAAAGTCCTCTCGGGTCACTGAAGCTTTCTTT
-	TRBJ2-7	TRBV10-3	11	few	CAISGLGGQYF	TGTGCCATCAGTGGCCTCGGCGGGCAGTACTTC
-	TRBJ1-3	TRBV5-4	17	-	CASSLAMGANSGNTIYF	TGTGCCAGCAGCTTGGCAATGGGAGCAAACTCTGGAAACACCATATATTTT
TRBD2	TRBJ2-2	TRBV24-1	17	-	CATKPNPSGRDTGELFF	TGTGCCACCAAGCCGAACCCTAGCGGGAGGGATACCGGGGAGCTGTTTTTT
-	TRBJ2-3	TRBV9	17	-	CASSVGRQGGWADTQYF	TGTGCCAGCAGCGTAGGTCGACAGGGAGGATGGGCAGATACGCAGTATTTT
-	TRBJ1-4	TRBV2	16	-	CASTLEGGRTNEKLFF	TGTGCCAGCACCCTGGAGGGGGGGCGGACTAATGAAAAACTGTTTTTT
TRBD2	TRBJ2-1	TRBV29-1	14	-	CSVRAGLASHEQFF	TGCAGCGTGAGAGCGGGACTAGCTTCGCATGAGCAGTTCTTC
-	TRBJ2-1	TRBV7-7	17	-	CASSPSLGGDGYNEQFF	TGTGCCAGCAGCCCTAGCCTCGGAGGGGACGGCTACAATGAGCAGTTCTTC
TRBD2	TRBJ2-1	TRBV7-2	18	-	CASSLLGLAGAINNEQFF	TGTGCCAGCAGCCTGCTGGGACTAGCGGGAGCGATTAACAATGAGCAGTTCTTC
-	TRBJ2-1	TRBV12-3/TRBV12-4	12	-	CASRQGTGEQFF	TGTGCCAGCAGACAGGGTACTGGCGAGCAGTTCTTC
-	TRBJ1-1	TRBV6-5	12	-	CASSRENTEAFF	TGTGCCAGCAGCAGGGAGAACACTGAAGCTTTCTTT
-	TRBJ1-2	TRBV12-5	12	once	CASGFGGYGYTF	TGTGCTAGTGGTTTCGGGGGGTATGGCTACACCTTC